Listed below are T cell receptor beta chains from one sample, sequenced in a study of identical twins. In TCRdb, the 5' RACE reads were re-called with MiXCR into one record per CDR3 protein. The table records 200,000 to 250,000 distinct CDR3 sequences, approximately 7% of them present only once. These data also formed part of another study, on yellow fever vaccine responses in identical twins.

The sequenced sample consisted of memory (CD45RO+) T cells sorted from blood. Receptors originate from a woman aged 18 to 35 in good health. CDR3s include the opening cysteine and the closing phenylalanine or tryptophan. Fields, in order: clone size, D gene, J gene, V gene, CDR3 protein, CDR3 DNA. The D gene is left open where the match is weak. Size is stated for part of the rows, as once, few or many counts, or as a class when the clone is expanded.

abundance: few
d_gene: .
j_gene: TRBJ2-7
v_gene: TRBV10-3
CDR3aa: CAISGQQGWGFYEQYF
CDR3nt: TGTGCCATCAGTGGTCAACAGGGATGGGGTTTCTACGAGCAGTACTTC

abundance: few
d_gene: .
j_gene: TRBJ2-5
v_gene: TRBV3-1
CDR3aa: CASSQDYPETQYF
CDR3nt: TGTGCCAGCAGCCAAGATTATCCGGAGACCCAGTACTTC

abundance: .
d_gene: TRBD1
j_gene: TRBJ1-2
v_gene: TRBV7-9
CDR3aa: CASNTGVNNYGYTF
CDR3nt: TGTGCCAGCAACACAGGGGTAAATAACTATGGCTACACCTTC

abundance: .
d_gene: TRBD1
j_gene: TRBJ1-5
v_gene: TRBV2
CDR3aa: CASSGGGAGQPQHF
CDR3nt: TGTGCCAGCAGTGGAGGGGGCGCGGGTCAGCCCCAGCATTTT

abundance: .
d_gene: TRBD2
j_gene: TRBJ2-2
v_gene: TRBV28
CDR3aa: CASTTSGLNTGELFF
CDR3nt: TGTGCCAGCACCACTAGCGGACTGAACACCGGGGAGCTGTTTTTT

abundance: .
d_gene: .
j_gene: TRBJ2-5
v_gene: TRBV20-1
CDR3aa: CSARKGLETQYF
CDR3nt: TGCAGTGCTAGAAAGGGGTTGGAGACCCAGTACTTC

abundance: many
d_gene: .
j_gene: TRBJ2-3
v_gene: TRBV7-3
CDR3aa: CASSPQARSTDTQYF
CDR3nt: TGTGCCAGCAGCCCCCAGGCCCGTAGCACAGATACGCAGTATTTT

abundance: many
d_gene: .
j_gene: TRBJ1-5
v_gene: TRBV28
CDR3aa: CASSYSWDQPQHF
CDR3nt: TGTGCCAGCAGTTATTCGTGGGATCAGCCCCAGCATTTT

abundance: many
d_gene: TRBD2
j_gene: TRBJ2-3
v_gene: TRBV4-1
CDR3aa: CASSQVGSGGSRYTQYF
CDR3nt: TGCGCCAGCAGCCAAGTAGGGAGCGGGGGGTCGCGGTATACGCAGTATTTT

abundance: .
d_gene: TRBD2
j_gene: TRBJ2-3
v_gene: TRBV7-9
CDR3aa: CASGGLAGSDTQYF
CDR3nt: TGTGCCAGCGGCGGACTAGCGGGCTCAGATACGCAGTATTTT

abundance: many
d_gene: TRBD2
j_gene: TRBJ2-5
v_gene: TRBV5-1
CDR3aa: CASSLGGTTKQETQYF
CDR3nt: TGCGCCAGCAGCTTGGGAGGGACTACAAAACAAGAGACCCAGTACTTC

abundance: few
d_gene: TRBD1
j_gene: TRBJ1-5
v_gene: TRBV28
CDR3aa: CASRGQINQPQHF
CDR3nt: TGTGCCAGCCGGGGACAGATCAATCAGCCCCAGCATTTT

abundance: .
d_gene: TRBD1
j_gene: TRBJ1-1
v_gene: TRBV20-1
CDR3aa: CSAREGGGVNTEAFF
CDR3nt: TGCAGTGCTAGAGAAGGGGGCGGAGTGAACACTGAAGCTTTCTTT

abundance: many
d_gene: .
j_gene: TRBJ1-2
v_gene: TRBV6-1
CDR3aa: CASSPTENYGYTF
CDR3nt: TGTGCCAGCAGTCCGACAGAGAACTATGGCTACACCTTC

abundance: few
d_gene: .
j_gene: TRBJ2-2
v_gene: TRBV6-1
CDR3aa: CASRTTNTGELFF
CDR3nt: TGTGCCAGCAGAACAACAAACACCGGGGAGCTGTTTTTT

abundance: few
d_gene: TRBD2
j_gene: TRBJ2-6
v_gene: TRBV5-1
CDR3aa: CASSLVAPGLATGANVLTF
CDR3nt: TGCGCCAGCAGCTTGGTTGCTCCGGGACTAGCTACCGGGGCCAACGTCCTGACTTTC